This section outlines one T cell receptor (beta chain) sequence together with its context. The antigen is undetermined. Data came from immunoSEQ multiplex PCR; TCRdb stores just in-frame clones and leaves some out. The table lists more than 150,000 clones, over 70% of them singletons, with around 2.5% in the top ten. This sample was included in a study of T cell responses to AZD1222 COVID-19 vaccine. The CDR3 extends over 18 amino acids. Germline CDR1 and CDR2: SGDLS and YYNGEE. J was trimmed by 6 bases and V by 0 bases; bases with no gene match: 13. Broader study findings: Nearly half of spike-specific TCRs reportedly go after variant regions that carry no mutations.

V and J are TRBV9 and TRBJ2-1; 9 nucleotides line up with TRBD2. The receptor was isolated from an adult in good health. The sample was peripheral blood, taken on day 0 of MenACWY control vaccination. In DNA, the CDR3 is TGTGCCAGCAGCGTAGGAGGCGGAGCGGGAGGATTAATCAATGAGCAGTTCTTC. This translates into CASSVGGGAGGLINEQFF.